This T cell receptor beta chain was found in a study of T cell responses to AZD1222 COVID-19 vaccine. Between the trimmed V and J ends, which lost 5 bases and 5 bases, there was a span of 22 bases. This CDR3 contains 16 residues. Germline V gene sequence: CDR1 LGHDT, CDR2 YNNKEL (reference sequence). Here immunoSEQ multiplex PCR was the method, and the copy in TCRdb shows in-frame clones only, minus some. The data hold about 150,000 clones, with roughly 90% observed a single time. The source is an adult in good health. V usage is TRBV3-1 (or the pseudogene TRBV3-2) and J usage is TRBJ2-7; possibly TRBD2 for D (6 bases). The source material was peripheral blood, sampled on day 0 of AZD1222 vaccination. CDR3 residues: CASSIRRDSSRNEQYF. The CDR3 DNA reads TGTGCCAGCAGCATCCGCCGGGACTCTAGTCGGAACGAGCAGTACTTC.